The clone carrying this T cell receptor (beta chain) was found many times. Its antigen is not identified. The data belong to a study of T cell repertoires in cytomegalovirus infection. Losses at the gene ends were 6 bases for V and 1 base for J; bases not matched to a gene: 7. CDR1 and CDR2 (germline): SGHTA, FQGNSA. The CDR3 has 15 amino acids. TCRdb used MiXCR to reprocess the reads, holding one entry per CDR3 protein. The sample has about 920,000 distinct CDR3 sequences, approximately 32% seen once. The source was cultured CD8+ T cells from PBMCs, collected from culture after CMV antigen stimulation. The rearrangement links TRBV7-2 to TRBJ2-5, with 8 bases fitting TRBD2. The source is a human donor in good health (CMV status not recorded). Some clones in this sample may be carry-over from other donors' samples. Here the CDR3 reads CASRLAVAVQETQYF. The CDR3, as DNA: TGTGCCAGCAGACTAGCGGTTGCGGTCCAAGAGACCCAGTACTTC.